This T cell receptor beta chain was identified during a study of T-cell reconstitution after alpha-beta-depleted transplantation in children. Study-wide points: Reportedly, only several hundred clones from non-depleted graft cells drove alpha-beta T-cell counts at about two months. In some patients, recipient T cells and intrathymic progenitors surviving conditioning explained high day-60 diversity. Counts and diversity of T cells one year after transplant came mostly from newly produced T cells.

This clonotype has a count of ten or more. Antigen specificity is unknown. This CDR3 contains 15 residues. The germline V gene has CDR1 SQVTM and CDR2 ANQGSEA. V lost 1 base to trimming and J lost 2 bases; unmatched junction nucleotides: 3. Preparing the TCRbeta library involved the use of unique molecular identifiers. A single record per CDR3 protein comes from TCRdb applying MiXCR to the PCR reads. This sample has 400,000 to 550,000 distinct CDR3 sequences, with approximately 10% found just once. The genes are TRBV29-1 and TRBJ2-3; 10 positions agree with TRBD2. This specimen was PBMCs, taken before TCRalphabeta/CD19-depleted stem cell transplant. The source is a child aged 2 to 10 with inherited bone marrow failure, due to receive a stem cell transplant. In nucleotides, the CDR3 is TGCAGCGTTGAAGGCCTAGCGGGAGTCACAGATACGCAGTATTTT. Translation: CSVEGLAGVTDTQYF.